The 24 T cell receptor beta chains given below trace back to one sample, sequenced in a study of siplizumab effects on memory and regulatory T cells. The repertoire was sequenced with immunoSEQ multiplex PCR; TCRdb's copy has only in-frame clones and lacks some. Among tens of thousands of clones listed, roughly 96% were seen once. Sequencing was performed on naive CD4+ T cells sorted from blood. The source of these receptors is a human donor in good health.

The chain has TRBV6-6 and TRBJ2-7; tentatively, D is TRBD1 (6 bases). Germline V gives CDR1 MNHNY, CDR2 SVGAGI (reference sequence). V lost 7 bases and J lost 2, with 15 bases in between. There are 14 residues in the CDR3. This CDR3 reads CASTPGAGAYEQYF. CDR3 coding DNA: TGTGCCAGCACCCCAGGGGCGGGTGCCTACGAGCAGTACTTC.

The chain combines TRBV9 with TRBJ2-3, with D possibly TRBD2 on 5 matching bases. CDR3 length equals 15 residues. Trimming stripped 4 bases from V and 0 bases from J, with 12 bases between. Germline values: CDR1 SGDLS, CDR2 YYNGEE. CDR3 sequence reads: CASSIGLTSTDTQYF. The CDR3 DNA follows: TGTGCCAGCAGCATCGGACTGACTAGCACAGATACGCAGTATTTT.

The CDR3 region is CASSLVPGQGWYEQYF. The CDR3 region has the DNA TGTGCCAGCAGCTTAGTCCCGGGACAGGGTTGGTACGAGCAGTACTTC. The rearrangement uses TRBV5-6 and TRBJ2-7, with TRBD1 matching 9 bases. The CDR3 sequence is 16 residues long. Losses at the gene ends were 2 bases for V and 4 bases for J; bases not matched to a gene: 10. Germline V CDR1 and CDR2: SGHDT, YYEEEE.

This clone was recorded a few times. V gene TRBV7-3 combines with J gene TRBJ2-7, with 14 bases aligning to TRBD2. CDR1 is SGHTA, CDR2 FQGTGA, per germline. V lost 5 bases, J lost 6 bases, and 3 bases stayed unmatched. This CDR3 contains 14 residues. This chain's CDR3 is CASSIGTSGGEQYF. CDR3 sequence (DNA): TGTGCCAGCAGCATCGGGACTAGCGGGGGCGAGCAGTACTTC.

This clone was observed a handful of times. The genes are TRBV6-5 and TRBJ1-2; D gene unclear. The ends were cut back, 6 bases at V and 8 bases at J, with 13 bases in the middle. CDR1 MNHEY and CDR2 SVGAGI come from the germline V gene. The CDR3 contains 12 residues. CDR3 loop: CASSGSASGYTF. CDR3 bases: TGTGCCAGCAGCGGCAGCGCTTCCGGCTACACCTTC.

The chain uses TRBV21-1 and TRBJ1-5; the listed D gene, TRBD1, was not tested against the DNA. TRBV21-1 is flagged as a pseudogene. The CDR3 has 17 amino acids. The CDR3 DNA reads TGTGCCAGCAGTGGGACAGGGGGGATTCCTAGCAATCAGCCCCAGCATTTT. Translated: CASSGTGGIPSNQPQHF.

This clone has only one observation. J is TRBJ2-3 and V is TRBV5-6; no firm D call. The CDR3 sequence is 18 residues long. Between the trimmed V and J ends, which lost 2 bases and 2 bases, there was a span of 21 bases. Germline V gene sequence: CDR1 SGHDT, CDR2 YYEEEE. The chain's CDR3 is CASSFFQSTSWATDTQYF. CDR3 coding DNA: TGTGCCAGCAGCTTTTTCCAGAGTACTTCTTGGGCCACAGATACGCAGTATTTT. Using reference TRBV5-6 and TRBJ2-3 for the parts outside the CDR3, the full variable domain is DAGVTQSPTHLIKTRGQQVTLRCSPKSGHDTVSWYQQALGQGPQFIFQYYEEEERQRGNFPDRFSGHQFPNYSSELNVNALLLGDSALYLCASSFFQSTSWATDTQYFGPGTRLTVL.

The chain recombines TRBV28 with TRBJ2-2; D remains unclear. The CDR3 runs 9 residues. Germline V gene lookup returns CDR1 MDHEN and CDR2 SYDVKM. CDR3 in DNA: TGTGGAGAGCCCGGGGAGCTGTTTTTT. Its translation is CGEPGELFF. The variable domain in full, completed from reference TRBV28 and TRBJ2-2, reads DVKVTQSSRYLVKRTGEKVFLECVQDMDHENMFWYRQDPGLGLRLIYFSYDVKMKEKGDIPEGYSVSREKKERFSLILESASTNQTSMYLCGEPGELFFGEGSRLTVL.

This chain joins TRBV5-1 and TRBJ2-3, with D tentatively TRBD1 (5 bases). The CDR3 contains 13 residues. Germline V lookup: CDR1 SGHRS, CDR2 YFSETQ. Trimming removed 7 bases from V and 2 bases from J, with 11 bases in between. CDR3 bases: TGCGCCAGCGGCGACAGTATCACAGATACGCAGTATTTT. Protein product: CASGDSITDTQYF.

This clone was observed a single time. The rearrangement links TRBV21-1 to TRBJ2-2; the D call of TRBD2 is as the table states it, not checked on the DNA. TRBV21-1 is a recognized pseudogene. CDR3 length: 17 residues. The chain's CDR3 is CASSKEEGGRSTGELFF. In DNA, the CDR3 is TGTGCCAGCAGCAAAGAGGAGGGGGGGCGAAGCACCGGGGAGCTGTTTTTT.

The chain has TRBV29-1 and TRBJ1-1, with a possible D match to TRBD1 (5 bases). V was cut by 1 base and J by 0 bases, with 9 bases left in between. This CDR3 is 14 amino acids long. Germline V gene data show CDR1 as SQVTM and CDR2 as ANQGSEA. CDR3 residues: CSVEGGNVNTEAFF. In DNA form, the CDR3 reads TGCAGCGTTGAAGGGGGGAACGTGAACACTGAAGCTTTCTTT. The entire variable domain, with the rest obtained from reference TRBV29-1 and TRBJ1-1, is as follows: SAVISQKPSRDICQRGTSLTIQCQVDSQVTMMFWYRQQPGQSLTLIATANQGSEATYESGFVIDKFPISRPNLTFSTLTVSNMSPEDSSIYLCSVEGGNVNTEAFFGQGTRLTVV.

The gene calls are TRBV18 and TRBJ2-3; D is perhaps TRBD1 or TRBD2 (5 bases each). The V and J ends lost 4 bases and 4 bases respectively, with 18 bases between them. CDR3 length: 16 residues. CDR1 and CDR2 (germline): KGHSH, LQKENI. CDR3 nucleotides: TGTGCCAGCTCACTCTTAACCGGTGGGGGTGCAGATACGCAGTATTTT. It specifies CASSLLTGGGADTQYF. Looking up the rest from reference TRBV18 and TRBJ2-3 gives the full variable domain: NAGVMQNPRHLVRRRGQEARLRCSPMKGHSHVYWYRQLPEEGLKFMVYLQKENIIDESGMPKERFSAEFPKEGPSILRIQQVVRGDSAAYFCASSLLTGGGADTQYFGPGTRLTVL.

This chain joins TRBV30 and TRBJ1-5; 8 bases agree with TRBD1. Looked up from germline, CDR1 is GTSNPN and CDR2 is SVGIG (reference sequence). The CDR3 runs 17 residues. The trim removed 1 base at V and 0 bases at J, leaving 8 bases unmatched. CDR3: CAWSAPTGAYSNQPQHF. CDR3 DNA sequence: TGTGCCTGGAGTGCCCCGACAGGGGCCTATAGCAATCAGCCCCAGCATTTT.

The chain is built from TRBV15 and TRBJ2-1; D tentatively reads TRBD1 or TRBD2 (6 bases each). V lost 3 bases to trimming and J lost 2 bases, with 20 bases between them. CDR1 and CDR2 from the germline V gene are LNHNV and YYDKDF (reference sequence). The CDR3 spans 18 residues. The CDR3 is CATSRPNGGQGTYNEQFF. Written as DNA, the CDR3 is TGTGCCACCAGCAGGCCCAATGGGGGGCAGGGGACCTACAATGAGCAGTTCTTC.

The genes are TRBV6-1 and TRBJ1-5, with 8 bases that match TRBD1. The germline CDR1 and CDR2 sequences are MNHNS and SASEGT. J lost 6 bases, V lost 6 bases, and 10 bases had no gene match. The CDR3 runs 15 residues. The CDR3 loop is CASSPPTGASQPQHF. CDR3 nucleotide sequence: TGTGCCAGCAGCCCCCCGACAGGGGCGAGTCAGCCCCAGCATTTT.

DNA for the CDR3: TGTGCCAGCAGTTACTGGAGACAGGGGAGGACTGAAGCTTTCTTT. It yields the protein CASSYWRQGRTEAFF. V usage is TRBV6-5 and J usage is TRBJ1-1; 8 bases line up with TRBD1. Trimming cost V 1 base and J 5 bases; bases outside gene matches: 6. This CDR3 comprises 15 residues. The germline V gene encodes CDR1 MNHEY and CDR2 SVGAGI.

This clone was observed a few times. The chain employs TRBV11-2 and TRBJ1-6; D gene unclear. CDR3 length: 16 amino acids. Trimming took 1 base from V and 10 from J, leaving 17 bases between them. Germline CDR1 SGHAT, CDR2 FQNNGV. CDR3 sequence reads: CASSLGGGGRRSPLHF. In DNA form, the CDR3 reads TGTGCCAGCAGCTTAGGAGGCGGAGGTCGGCGGTCACCCCTCCACTTT. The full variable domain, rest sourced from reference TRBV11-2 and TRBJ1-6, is EAGVAQSPRYKIIEKRQSVAFWCNPISGHATLYWYQQILGQGPKLLIQFQNNGVVDDSQLPKDRFSAERLKGVDSTLKIQPAKLEDSAVYLCASSLGGGGRRSPLHFGNGTRLTVT.

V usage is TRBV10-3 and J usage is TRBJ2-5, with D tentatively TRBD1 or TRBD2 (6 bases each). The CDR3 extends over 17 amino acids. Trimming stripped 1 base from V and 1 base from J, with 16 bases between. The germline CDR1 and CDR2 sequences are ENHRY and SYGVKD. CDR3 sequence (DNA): TGTGCCATCAGTGAGTTACGAAGCTCGGGGGCCCAAGAGACCCAGTACTTC. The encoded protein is CAISELRSSGAQETQYF.

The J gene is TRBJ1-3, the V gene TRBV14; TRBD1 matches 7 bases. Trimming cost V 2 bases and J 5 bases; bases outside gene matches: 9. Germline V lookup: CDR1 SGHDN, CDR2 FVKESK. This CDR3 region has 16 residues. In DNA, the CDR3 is TGTGCCAGCAGCCAAAACAGGGGAACGTCAAGAAACACCATATATTTT. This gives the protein CASSQNRGTSRNTIYF.

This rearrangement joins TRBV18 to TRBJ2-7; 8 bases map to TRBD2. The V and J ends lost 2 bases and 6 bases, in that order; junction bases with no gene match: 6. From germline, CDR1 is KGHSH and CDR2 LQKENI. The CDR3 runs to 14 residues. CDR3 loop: CASSPGAGGGEQYF. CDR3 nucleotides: TGTGCCAGCTCACCAGGGGCGGGGGGAGGCGAGCAGTACTTC.

The CDR3 nucleotides are TGCGCCAGCAGCGCCTACACAGATACGCAGTATTTT. Translating gives CASSAYTDTQYF. This chain links TRBV5-1 with TRBJ2-3; D is undetermined. The CDR3 is 12 amino acids. CDR1 and CDR2 from the germline V gene are SGHRS and YFSETQ. V was trimmed by 4 bases and J by 2 bases, leaving 5 bases between them.

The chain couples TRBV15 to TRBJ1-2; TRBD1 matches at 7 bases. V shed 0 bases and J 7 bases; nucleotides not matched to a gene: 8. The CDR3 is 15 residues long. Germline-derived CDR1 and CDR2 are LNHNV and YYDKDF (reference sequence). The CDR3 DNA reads TGTGCCACCAGCAGAGATTTAACAGGGGTCGGTGGCTACACCTTC. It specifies CATSRDLTGVGGYTF.

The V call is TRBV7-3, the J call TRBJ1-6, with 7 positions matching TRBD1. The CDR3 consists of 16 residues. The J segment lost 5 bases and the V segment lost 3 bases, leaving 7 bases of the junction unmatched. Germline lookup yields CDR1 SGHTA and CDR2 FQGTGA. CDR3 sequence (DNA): TGTGCCAGCAGCTTGGCGGGGGGACAGAATAATTCACCCCTCCACTTT. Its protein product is CASSLAGGQNNSPLHF. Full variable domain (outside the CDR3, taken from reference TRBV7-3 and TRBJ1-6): GAGVSQTPSNKVTEKGKYVELRCDPISGHTALYWYRQSLGQGPEFLIYFQGTGAADDSGLPNDRFFAVRPEGSVSTLKIQRTERGDSAVYLCASSLAGGQNNSPLHFGNGTRLTVT.

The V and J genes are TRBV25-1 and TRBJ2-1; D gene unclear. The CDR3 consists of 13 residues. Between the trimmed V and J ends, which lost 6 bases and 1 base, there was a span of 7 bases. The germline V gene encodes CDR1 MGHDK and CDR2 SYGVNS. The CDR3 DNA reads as TGTGCCAGCAGGATGGATTCCTACAATGAGCAGTTCTTC. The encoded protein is CASRMDSYNEQFF.